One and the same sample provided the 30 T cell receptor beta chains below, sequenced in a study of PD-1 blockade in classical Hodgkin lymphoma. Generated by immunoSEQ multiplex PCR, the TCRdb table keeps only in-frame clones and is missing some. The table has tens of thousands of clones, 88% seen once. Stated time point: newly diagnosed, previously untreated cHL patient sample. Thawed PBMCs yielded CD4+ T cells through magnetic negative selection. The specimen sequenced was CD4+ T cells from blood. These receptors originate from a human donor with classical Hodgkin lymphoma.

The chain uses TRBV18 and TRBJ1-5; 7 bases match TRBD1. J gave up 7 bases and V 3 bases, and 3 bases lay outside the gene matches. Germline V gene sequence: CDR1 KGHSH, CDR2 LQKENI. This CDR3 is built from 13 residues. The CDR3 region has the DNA TGTGCCAGCTCACCGACAGGGACCCAGCCCCAGCATTTT. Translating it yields CASSPTGTQPQHF. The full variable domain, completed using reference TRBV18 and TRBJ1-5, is NAGVMQNPRHLVRRRGQEARLRCSPMKGHSHVYWYRQLPEEGLKFMVYLQKENIIDESGMPKERFSAEFPKEGPSILRIQQVVRGDSAAYFCASSPTGTQPQHFGDGTRLSIL.

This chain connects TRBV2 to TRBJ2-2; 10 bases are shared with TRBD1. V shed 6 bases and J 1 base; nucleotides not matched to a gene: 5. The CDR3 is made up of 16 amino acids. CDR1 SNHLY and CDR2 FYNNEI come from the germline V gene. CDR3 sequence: CASSATGGMNTGELFF. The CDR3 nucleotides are TGTGCCAGCAGCGCGACAGGGGGCATGAACACCGGGGAGCTGTTTTTT.

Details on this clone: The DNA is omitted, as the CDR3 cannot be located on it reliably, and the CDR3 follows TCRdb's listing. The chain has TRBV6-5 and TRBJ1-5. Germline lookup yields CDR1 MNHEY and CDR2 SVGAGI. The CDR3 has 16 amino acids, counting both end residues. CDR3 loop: CASSYFGPGSNQPQHF.

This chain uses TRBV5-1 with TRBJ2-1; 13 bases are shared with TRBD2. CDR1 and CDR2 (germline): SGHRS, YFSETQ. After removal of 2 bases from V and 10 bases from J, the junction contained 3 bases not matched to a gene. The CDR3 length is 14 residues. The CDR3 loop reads CASSFRLAGGEQFF. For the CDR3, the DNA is TGCGCCAGCAGCTTCCGACTAGCGGGGGGAGAGCAGTTCTTC.

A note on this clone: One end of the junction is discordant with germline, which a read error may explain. CDR3 nucleotide sequence: TGTGCTAGCAGCAACGACAGGCAAGAGACCCAGTACTTC. This gives the protein CASSNDRQETQYF. The chain has TRBV7-7 and TRBJ2-5, with D maybe TRBD1 (6 bases). Germline V lookup: CDR1 SSHAT, CDR2 FNYEAQ (reference sequence). The CDR3 is 13 residues long.

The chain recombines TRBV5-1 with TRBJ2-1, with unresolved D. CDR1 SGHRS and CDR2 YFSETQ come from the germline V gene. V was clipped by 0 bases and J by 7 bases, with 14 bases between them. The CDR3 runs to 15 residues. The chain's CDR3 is CASSLVLEKENEQFF. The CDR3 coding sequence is TGCGCCAGCAGCTTGGTTCTGGAGAAGGAGAATGAGCAGTTCTTC.

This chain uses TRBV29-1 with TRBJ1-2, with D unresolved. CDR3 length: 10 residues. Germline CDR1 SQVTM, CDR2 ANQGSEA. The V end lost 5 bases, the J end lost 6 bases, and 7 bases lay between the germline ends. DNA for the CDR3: TGCAGCGTTCACGAAGATGGCTACACCTTC. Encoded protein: CSVHEDGYTF.

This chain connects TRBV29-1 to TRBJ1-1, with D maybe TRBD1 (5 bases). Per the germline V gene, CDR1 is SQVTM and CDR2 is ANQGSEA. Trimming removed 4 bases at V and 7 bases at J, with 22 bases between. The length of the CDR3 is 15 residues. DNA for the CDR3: TGCAGCGTTGTAATGAGGATGTCTCCGGGGGGTGAAGCTTTCTTT. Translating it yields CSVVMRMSPGGEAFF. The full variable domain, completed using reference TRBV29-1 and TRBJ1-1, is SAVISQKPSRDICQRGTSLTIQCQVDSQVTMMFWYRQQPGQSLTLIATANQGSEATYESGFVIDKFPISRPNLTFSTLTVSNMSPEDSSIYLCSVVMRMSPGGEAFFGQGTRLTVV.

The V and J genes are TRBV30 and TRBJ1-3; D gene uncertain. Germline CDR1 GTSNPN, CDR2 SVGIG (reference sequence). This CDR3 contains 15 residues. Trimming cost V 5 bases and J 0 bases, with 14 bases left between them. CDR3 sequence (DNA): TGTGCCTGGGACCCCTATTCCCTCTCTGGAAACACCATATATTTT. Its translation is CAWDPYSLSGNTIYF.

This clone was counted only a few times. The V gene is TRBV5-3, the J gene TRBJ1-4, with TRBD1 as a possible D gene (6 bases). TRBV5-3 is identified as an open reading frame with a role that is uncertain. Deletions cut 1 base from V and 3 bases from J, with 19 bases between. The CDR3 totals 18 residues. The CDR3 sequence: CARSLYRDTFGSNEKLFF. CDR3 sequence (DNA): TGTGCCAGAAGCTTGTACCGGGACACCTTTGGATCTAATGAAAAACTGTTTTTT.

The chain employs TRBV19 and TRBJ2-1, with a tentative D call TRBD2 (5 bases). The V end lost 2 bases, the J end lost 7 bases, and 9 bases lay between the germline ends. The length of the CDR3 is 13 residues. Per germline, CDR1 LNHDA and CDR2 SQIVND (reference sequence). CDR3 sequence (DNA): TGTGCCAGTAGTATAAGACTACAGAATGAGCAGTTCTTC. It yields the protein CASSIRLQNEQFF.

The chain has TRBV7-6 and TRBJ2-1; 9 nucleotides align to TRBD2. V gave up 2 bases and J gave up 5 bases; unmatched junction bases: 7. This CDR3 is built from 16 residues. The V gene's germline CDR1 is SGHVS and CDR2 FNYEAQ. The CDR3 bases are TGTGCCAGCAGCTTACGGCAAGCGGGAGGAAACAATGAGCAGTTCTTC. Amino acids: CASSLRQAGGNNEQFF.

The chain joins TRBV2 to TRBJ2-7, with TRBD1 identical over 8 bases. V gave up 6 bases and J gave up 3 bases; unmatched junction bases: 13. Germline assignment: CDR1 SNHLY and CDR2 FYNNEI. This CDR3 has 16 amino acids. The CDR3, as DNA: TGTGCCAGCAGAGTTACAGGGGGAGCCCAATTCTACGAGCAGTACTTC. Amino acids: CASRVTGGAQFYEQYF.

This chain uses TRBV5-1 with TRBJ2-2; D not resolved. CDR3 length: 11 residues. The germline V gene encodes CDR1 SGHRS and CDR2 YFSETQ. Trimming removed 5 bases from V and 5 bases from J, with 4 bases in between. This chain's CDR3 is CASRDTGELFF. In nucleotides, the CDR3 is TGCGCCAGCAGAGATACCGGGGAGCTGTTTTTT.

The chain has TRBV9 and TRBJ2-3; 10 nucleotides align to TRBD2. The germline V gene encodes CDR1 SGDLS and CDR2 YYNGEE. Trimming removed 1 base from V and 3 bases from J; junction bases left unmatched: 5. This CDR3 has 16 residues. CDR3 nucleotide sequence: TGTGCCAGCAGCGTAAGGCTAGCGGGAGTAACAGATACGCAGTATTTT. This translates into CASSVRLAGVTDTQYF.

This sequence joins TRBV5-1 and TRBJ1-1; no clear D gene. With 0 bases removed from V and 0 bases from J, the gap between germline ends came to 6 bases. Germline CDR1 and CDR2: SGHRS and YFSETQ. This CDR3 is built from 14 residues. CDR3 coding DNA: TGCGCCAGCAGCTTGGCTGCAGTGAACACTGAAGCTTTCTTT. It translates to CASSLAAVNTEAFF.

As DNA, the CDR3 is TGTGCCAGCAGCTTGGGGCAGGGACCCGGTATAGCTGAAGCTTTCTTT. Its translation is CASSLGQGPGIAEAFF. This rearrangement joins TRBV5-5 to TRBJ1-1, with a tentative D call TRBD1 (5 bases). The CDR3 length is 16 residues. Germline V CDR1 and CDR2: SGHKS, YYEKEE (reference sequence). V gave up 0 bases and J gave up 6 bases, with 18 bases separating them.

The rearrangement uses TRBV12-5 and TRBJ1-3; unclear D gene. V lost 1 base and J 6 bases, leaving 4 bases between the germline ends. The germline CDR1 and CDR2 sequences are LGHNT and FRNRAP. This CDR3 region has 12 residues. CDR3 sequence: CASGLGENTIYF. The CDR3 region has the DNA TGTGCTAGTGGTTTGGGTGAAAACACCATATATTTT.

The CDR3 here is CASSLRGNHEQFF. The CDR3 bases are TGCGCCAGCAGCCTTCGGGGTAACCATGAGCAGTTCTTC. The chain recombines TRBV5-1 with TRBJ2-1, with a tentative D call TRBD2 (5 bases). Per germline, CDR1 SGHRS and CDR2 YFSETQ. Trimming took 4 bases from V and 8 from J, leaving 13 bases between them. The CDR3 is 13 amino acids.

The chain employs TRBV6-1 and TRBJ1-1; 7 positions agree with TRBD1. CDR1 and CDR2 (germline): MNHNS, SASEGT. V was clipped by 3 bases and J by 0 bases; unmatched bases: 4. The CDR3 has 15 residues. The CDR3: CASSDRTGLNTEAFF. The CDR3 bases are TGTGCCAGCAGTGATAGGACAGGTTTGAACACTGAAGCTTTCTTT.

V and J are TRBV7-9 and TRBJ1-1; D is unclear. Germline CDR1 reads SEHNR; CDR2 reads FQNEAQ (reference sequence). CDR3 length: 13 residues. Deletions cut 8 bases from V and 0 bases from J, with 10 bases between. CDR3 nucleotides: TGTGCCAGCGGGCGGAGTATGAACACTGAAGCTTTCTTT. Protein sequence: CASGRSMNTEAFF.

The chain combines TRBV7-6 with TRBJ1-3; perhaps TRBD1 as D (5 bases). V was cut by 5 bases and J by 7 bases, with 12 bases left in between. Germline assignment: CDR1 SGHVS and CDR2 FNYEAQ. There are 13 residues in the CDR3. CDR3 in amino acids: CASSVERGNTIYF. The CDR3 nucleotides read TGTGCCAGCAGCGTAGAAAGGGGTAACACCATATATTTT.

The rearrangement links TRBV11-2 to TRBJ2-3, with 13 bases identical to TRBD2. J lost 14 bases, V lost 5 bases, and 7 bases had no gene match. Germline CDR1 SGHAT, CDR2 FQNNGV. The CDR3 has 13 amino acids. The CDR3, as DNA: TGTGCCAGCAGCCTAGGACTAGCGGGAGTCTGGTATTTT. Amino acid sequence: CASSLGLAGVWYF.

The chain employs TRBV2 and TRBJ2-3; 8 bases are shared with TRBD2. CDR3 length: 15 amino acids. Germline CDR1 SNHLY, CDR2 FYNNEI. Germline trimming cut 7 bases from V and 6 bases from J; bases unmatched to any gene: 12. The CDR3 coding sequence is TGTGCCAGCATCGGGAGTAGCGGGATGGCGGATACGCAGTATTTT. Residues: CASIGSSGMADTQYF.

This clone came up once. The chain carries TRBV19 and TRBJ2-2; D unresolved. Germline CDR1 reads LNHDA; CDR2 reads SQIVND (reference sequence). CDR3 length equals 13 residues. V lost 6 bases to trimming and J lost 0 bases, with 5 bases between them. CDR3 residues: CASRTANTGELFF. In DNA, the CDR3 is TGTGCCAGTAGGACCGCGAACACCGGGGAGCTGTTTTTT. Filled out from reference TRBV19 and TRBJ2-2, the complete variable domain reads DGGITQSPKYLFRKEGQNVTLSCEQNLNHDAMYWYRQDPGQGLRLIYYSQIVNDFQKGDIAEGYSVSREKKESFPLTVTSAQKNPTAFYLCASRTANTGELFFGEGSRLTVL.

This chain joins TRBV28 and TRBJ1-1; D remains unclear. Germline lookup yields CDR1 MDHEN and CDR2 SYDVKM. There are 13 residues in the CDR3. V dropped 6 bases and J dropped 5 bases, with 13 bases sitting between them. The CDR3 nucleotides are TGTGCCAGCAGGGACGGGAGGGATACTGAAGCTTTCTTT. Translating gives CASRDGRDTEAFF. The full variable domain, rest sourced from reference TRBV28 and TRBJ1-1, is DVKVTQSSRYLVKRTGEKVFLECVQDMDHENMFWYRQDPGLGLRLIYFSYDVKMKEKGDIPEGYSVSREKKERFSLILESASTNQTSMYLCASRDGRDTEAFFGQGTRLTVV.

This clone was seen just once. The CDR3 bases are TGTGCCAGCAGTCGGGAAGTAGGAATTTACAATGAGCAGTTCTTC. Its translation: CASSREVGIYNEQFF. The chain uses TRBV2 and TRBJ2-1, with a tentative D call TRBD2 (5 bases). The V gene lost 5 bases and the J gene lost 4 bases, with 15 bases spanning the gap. The V gene's germline CDR1 is SNHLY and CDR2 FYNNEI. CDR3 size: 15 residues.

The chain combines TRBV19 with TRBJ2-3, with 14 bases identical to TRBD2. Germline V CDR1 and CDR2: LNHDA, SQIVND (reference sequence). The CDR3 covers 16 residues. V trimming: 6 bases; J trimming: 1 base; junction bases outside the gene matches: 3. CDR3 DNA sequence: TGTGCCAGTAGCCGACTAGCGGGAGGGGGCACAGATACGCAGTATTTT. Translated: CASSRLAGGGTDTQYF.

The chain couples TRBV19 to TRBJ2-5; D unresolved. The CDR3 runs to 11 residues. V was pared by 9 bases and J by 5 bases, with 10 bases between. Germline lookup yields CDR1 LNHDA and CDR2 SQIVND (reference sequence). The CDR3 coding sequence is TGTGCCAGCCCCTCTTGGGAGACCCAGTACTTC. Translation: CASPSWETQYF.

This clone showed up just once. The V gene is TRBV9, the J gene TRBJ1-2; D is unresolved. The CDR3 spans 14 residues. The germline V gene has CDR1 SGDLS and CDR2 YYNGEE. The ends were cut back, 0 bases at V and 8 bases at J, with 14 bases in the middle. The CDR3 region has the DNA TGTGCCAGCAGCGTAGCAGCCAACACGGGCGGCTACACCTTC. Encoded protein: CASSVAANTGGYTF.